A single sample gave rise to the 27 T cell receptor beta chains below, sequenced in a study of early T cells in non-severe SARS-CoV-2 infection. MiXCR, run by TCRdb on the 5' RACE reads, gives a single entry per CDR3 protein. Among some 50,000 distinct CDR3 sequences listed, about 9.7% were seen once. Input material: whole blood. These TCRs come from an adult who was a healthcare worker with PCR-confirmed SARS-CoV-2 infection or an uninfected control (not recorded which).

This clonotype was found many times. CDR3 in DNA: TGTGCCAGCAGCCCAAACCTGGGGTATGAGCAGTTCTTC. Translated: CASSPNLGYEQFF. The chain is built from TRBV14 and TRBJ2-1; D remains unclear. Germline CDR1 reads SGHDN; CDR2 reads FVKESK. The V and J ends lost 4 bases and 8 bases respectively, with 12 bases between them. The CDR3 covers 13 residues.

There are many counts of this clonotype. The gene calls are TRBV29-1 and TRBJ2-1; TRBD2 matches 10 bases. Germline-derived CDR1 and CDR2 are SQVTM and ANQGSEA. The length of the CDR3 is 14 residues. Germline trimming cut 3 bases from V and 6 bases from J; bases unmatched to any gene: 5. The CDR3 coding sequence is TGCAGCGTTGAGGTTCTAGCGGGGGTCAATGAGCAGTTCTTC. This codes for CSVEVLAGVNEQFF.

This clonotype was seen repeatedly, ten times or more. This chain joins TRBV28 and TRBJ1-2; 9 nucleotides match TRBD1. Germline lookup yields CDR1 MDHEN and CDR2 SYDVKM. Trimming at V came to 3 bases and at J to 3 bases, leaving 5 bases not matched to a gene. The CDR3 extends over 15 amino acids. The CDR3 region has the DNA TGTGCCAGCAGTTTGGGGGGACAGGGATACTATGGCTACACCTTC. It translates to CASSLGGQGYYGYTF.

This clonotype was recorded at least ten times. The rearrangement joins TRBV6-1 to TRBJ1-4; no clear D. The germline V and J ends were trimmed by 3 bases and 7 bases, with 12 bases remaining between them. This CDR3 region has 14 residues. The V gene's germline CDR1 is MNHNS and CDR2 SASEGT. As DNA, the CDR3 is TGTGCCAGCAGTGACCTTCGGCGGGCTGAAAAACTGTTTTTT. This gives the protein CASSDLRRAEKLFF.

This clonotype was seen many times. The chain uses TRBV10-1 and TRBJ2-7, with 10 bases identical to TRBD2. The CDR3 is 14 amino acids. The V gene end was trimmed by 5 bases and the J gene end by 7 bases; junction bases not matched to a gene: 8. The germline CDR1 and CDR2 sequences are WNHNN and SYGVQD (reference sequence). CDR3 nucleotides: TGCGCCAGCAGTACCGGACTAGCGGTGCAAGAGCAGTACTTC. Translated: CASSTGLAVQEQYF.

The chain employs TRBV10-3 and TRBJ1-3; D is undetermined. Germline CDR1 and CDR2: ENHRY and SYGVKD. The CDR3 is 12 amino acids. The V end was cut by 7 bases, the J end by 0 bases, with 4 bases between. Here the CDR3 reads CAITGSGNTIYF. CDR3 nucleotide sequence: TGTGCCATCACAGGCTCTGGAAACACCATATATTTT.

There are a few counts of this clonotype. V is TRBV7-2 and J is TRBJ2-3, with TRBD2 matching 10 bases. Looked up from germline, CDR1 is SGHTA and CDR2 is FQGNSA. Trimming cost V 8 bases and J 1 base; bases outside gene matches: 9. This CDR3 spans 16 amino acids. The CDR3 DNA reads as TGTGCCAGCCAAACAAATCTAGCGGGAGGCACAGATACGCAGTATTTT. This sequence encodes CASQTNLAGGTDTQYF.

This clonotype was seen repeatedly, ten times or more. The rearrangement links TRBV29-1 to TRBJ1-2; D is perhaps TRBD1 (6 bases). V gave up 8 bases and J gave up 0 bases, with 31 bases separating them. Looked up from germline, CDR1 is SQVTM and CDR2 is ANQGSEA. The CDR3 totals 19 residues. CDR3 in amino acids: CSHLAEPDRRYFTNYGYTF. CDR3 nucleotides: TGCAGCCATCTCGCGGAGCCTGACAGGCGCTACTTCACTAACTATGGCTACACCTTC.

This clonotype was picked up many times. V and J are TRBV3-1 and TRBJ2-2; no clear D gene. The CDR3 consists of 14 residues. The germline CDR1 and CDR2 sequences are LGHDT and YNNKEL (reference sequence). V lost 1 base and J 1 base, leaving 4 bases between the germline ends. The CDR3 DNA follows: TGTGCCAGCAGCCAAGGCAGGAACACCGGGGAGCTGTTTTTT. This encodes CASSQGRNTGELFF. The whole variable domain, filled in from reference TRBV3-1 and TRBJ2-2, reads DTAVSQTPKYLVTQMGNDKSIKCEQNLGHDTMYWYKQDSKKFLKIMFSYNNKELIINETVPNRFSPKSPDKAHLNLHINSLELGDSAVYFCASSQGRNTGELFFGEGSRLTVL.

This clonotype has at least ten counts. CDR3 in DNA: TGTGCCAGCAGCTTGGTGCGGAATAGCAATCAGCCCCAGCATTTT. This gives the protein CASSLVRNSNQPQHF. The genes are TRBV5-5 and TRBJ1-5, with no clear D. This CDR3 is built from 15 residues. The germline CDR1 and CDR2 sequences are SGHKS and YYEKEE (reference sequence). Between the trimmed V and J ends, which lost 0 bases and 0 bases, there was a span of 7 bases.

This clonotype was seen repeatedly, ten times or more. This chain links TRBV19 with TRBJ2-5; D is perhaps TRBD1 or TRBD2 (5 bases each). V lost 6 bases and J 4 bases, leaving 12 bases between the germline ends. The CDR3 is 13 amino acids. CDR1 is LNHDA, CDR2 SQIVND, per germline (reference sequence). In DNA form, the CDR3 reads TGTGCCAGTAGACCTCTTGGGGGAGAGACCCAGTACTTC. This translates into CASRPLGGETQYF.

This clonotype appeared many times. The DNA of the CDR3 is TGTGCCAGCAGGCCCGGCGATAGCACAGATACGCAGTATTTT. Translated: CASRPGDSTDTQYF. The chain employs TRBV28 and TRBJ2-3; no firm D call. This CDR3 comprises 14 residues. The germline V gene has CDR1 MDHEN and CDR2 SYDVKM. V was shortened by 6 bases and J by 0 bases, with 10 bases between the two germline ends.

This clonotype was observed a handful of times. One end of the junction varies from germline; a read error may be responsible. J is TRBJ2-4 and V is TRBV20-1; D perhaps matches TRBD2 (6 bases). The CDR3 spans 14 residues. Germline V gene data show CDR1 as DFQATT and CDR2 as SNEGSKA (reference sequence). CDR3: CSAPETGAENIQYF. CDR3 bases: TGCAGTGCTCCTGAGACGGGAGCCGAAAACATTCAGTACTTC.

The chain is built from TRBV7-8 and TRBJ1-3; D gene uncertain. The V end was cut by 3 bases, the J end by 0 bases, with 3 bases between. Germline V gene lookup returns CDR1 SGHVS and CDR2 FQNEAQ. The CDR3 has 13 amino acids. CDR3 in DNA: TGTGCCAGCAGCTTGATCTCTGGAAACACCATATATTTT. Residues: CASSLISGNTIYF.

This clonotype has ten or more counts. The chain is built from TRBV7-9 and TRBJ2-3; 12 bases align to TRBD2. CDR1 and CDR2 (germline): SEHNR, FQNEAQ (reference sequence). V gave up 5 bases and J gave up 5 bases; unmatched junction bases: 8. CDR3 size: 16 residues. The CDR3 DNA reads TGTGCCAGCAGCCCGCGACTAGCGGGAGATGGAGATACGCAGTATTTT. This codes for CASSPRLAGDGDTQYF.

This clonotype was seen repeatedly, ten times or more. V is TRBV19 and J is TRBJ1-1; D may be TRBD1 (5 bases). V lost 1 base and J lost 4, with 13 bases in between. Germline-derived CDR1 and CDR2 are LNHDA and SQIVND (reference sequence). This CDR3 contains 15 residues. Here the CDR3 DNA reads TGTGCCAGTAGTATAGCCCCGGCAGGGACCACTGAAGCTTTCTTT. This codes for CASSIAPAGTTEAFF.

The gene calls are TRBV6-2 or TRBV6-3 and TRBJ2-4; D is possibly TRBD1 (6 bases). V lost 2 bases, J lost 0 bases, and 14 bases lay in between. CDR1 and CDR2 (germline): MNHEY, SVGEGT. This CDR3 has 17 residues. The CDR3 loop reads CASSYGWTALAKNIQYF. The CDR3 nucleotides read TGTGCCAGCAGTTACGGGTGGACAGCGCTAGCCAAAAACATTCAGTACTTC.

This clonotype was seen ten or more times. CDR3 sequence (DNA): TGTGCCAGCAGTCGTACCTCCCGGACAGGTCTGATGGGTGGGGCCAACGTCCTGACTTTC. This gives the protein CASSRTSRTGLMGGANVLTF. V gene TRBV9 combines with J gene TRBJ2-6, with 7 nucleotides matching TRBD1. Germline V CDR1 and CDR2: SGDLS, YYNGEE. This CDR3 is built from 20 residues. The V and J ends lost 5 bases and 3 bases, in that order; junction bases with no gene match: 20.

This chain joins TRBV18 and TRBJ2-5, with D unresolved. Trimming shortened V by 2 bases and J by 2 bases, and 12 bases separated the two germline ends. CDR1 and CDR2 (germline): KGHSH, LQKENI. The CDR3 covers 15 residues. The CDR3 loop reads CASSPSSTDQETQYF. DNA for the CDR3: TGTGCCAGCTCACCAAGCTCTACAGATCAAGAGACCCAGTACTTC.

This clonotype was found a few times. This chain links TRBV5-1 with TRBJ1-3, with a tentative D call TRBD1 (5 bases). The CDR3 covers 15 residues. Germline loops: CDR1 SGHRS, CDR2 YFSETQ. The V and J ends lost 2 bases and 4 bases respectively, with 13 bases between them. CDR3 DNA: TGCGCCAGCAGCTTTTTAGGGGACGCCGGAAACACCATATATTTT. Translating it yields CASSFLGDAGNTIYF.

This clonotype showed up many times. The chain uses TRBV20-1 and TRBJ2-3; D may be TRBD1 or TRBD2 (6 bases each). The CDR3 length is 14 residues. Between the trimmed V and J ends, which lost 5 bases and 4 bases, there was a span of 16 bases. The germline V gene encodes CDR1 DFQATT and CDR2 SNEGSKA (reference sequence). In DNA form, the CDR3 reads TGCAGTGCTGATGTAGGGGGGCAGCCAGATACGCAGTATTTT. Amino acids: CSADVGGQPDTQYF.

This clonotype has a count of ten or more. V usage is TRBV7-9 and J usage is TRBJ2-3, with D unresolved. The germline V gene has CDR1 SEHNR and CDR2 FQNEAQ (reference sequence). Deletions cut 1 base from V and 0 bases from J, with 11 bases between. This CDR3 comprises 16 residues. The CDR3 region is CASSLVSDPSTDTQYF. The DNA for the CDR3 is TGTGCCAGCAGCTTAGTGAGCGACCCGAGCACAGATACGCAGTATTTT. Full variable domain (outside the CDR3, taken from reference TRBV7-9 and TRBJ2-3): DTGVSQNPRHKITKRGQNVTFRCDPISEHNRLYWYRQTLGQGPEFLTYFQNEAQLEKSRLLSDRFSAERPKGSFSTLEIQRTEQGDSAMYLCASSLVSDPSTDTQYFGPGTRLTVL.

This clonotype was seen repeatedly, ten times or more. This rearrangement joins TRBV7-9 to TRBJ2-7, with D hard to call. The CDR3 extends over 12 amino acids. Germline CDR1 is SEHNR and CDR2 is FQNEAQ (reference sequence). Trimming pared 5 bases from V and 2 bases from J, leaving 7 bases between. The CDR3, as DNA: TGTGCCAGCAGCATTAGCACCTACGAGCAGTACTTC. The encoded protein is CASSISTYEQYF.

There are many counts of this clonotype. The chain employs TRBV6-5 and TRBJ2-1, with TRBD2 identical over 9 bases. CDR3 size: 17 residues. With V trimmed by 1 base and J by 0 bases, 4 bases remained unmatched. Per germline, CDR1 MNHEY and CDR2 SVGAGI. In DNA, the CDR3 is TGTGCCAGCAGTTACTTTAGCGGGAGAGTCTCCTACAATGAGCAGTTCTTC. Its protein is CASSYFSGRVSYNEQFF.

In this sample, this clonotype turned up many times. Here the CDR3 reads CASSGARAETQYF. CDR3 in DNA: TGTGCCAGCAGTGGCGCGCGGGCAGAGACCCAGTACTTC. The chain carries TRBV12-3 or TRBV12-4 and TRBJ2-5, with a possible D match to TRBD2 (5 bases). V was trimmed by 5 bases and J by 4 bases, leaving 11 bases between them. This CDR3 comprises 13 residues.

This clonotype was seen ten or more times. This chain links TRBV10-3 with TRBJ2-1; tentative D call: TRBD2 (5 bases). Germline V gene lookup returns CDR1 ENHRY and CDR2 SYGVKD. V lost 3 bases and J lost 6, with 12 bases in between. CDR3 length: 14 amino acids. CDR3 sequence: CAISEGEGGNEQFF. CDR3 bases: TGTGCCATCAGTGAAGGCGAGGGTGGCAATGAGCAGTTCTTC.

This clonotype occurred a few times. The CDR3 sequence is CASSVTGQYNEQFF. The CDR3 DNA follows: TGTGCCAGCAGTGTAACGGGACAGTACAATGAGCAGTTCTTC. J is TRBJ2-1 and V is TRBV6-1, with 7 bases lining up with TRBD1. This CDR3 contains 14 residues. Unmatched junction bases numbered 4, after V lost 4 bases and J lost 4 bases. The germline V gene encodes CDR1 MNHNS and CDR2 SASEGT.